The 2 T cell receptor beta chains listed next were all sequenced from one sample in a study of T-cell memory formation after mild COVID-19. In TCRdb, the 5' RACE reads were re-called with MiXCR into one record per CDR3 protein. The repertoire has about 320,000 distinct CDR3 sequences, about 13% of them found once; the top ten carry around 20%. The sample consisted of PBMCs or a T cell subset sorted from them (not recorded which). The receptors were gathered from a man aged 18 to 30 who had mild COVID-19 (a few samples of this study predate the infection). Cell type and time point are not known.

The rearrangement links TRBV6-6 to TRBJ2-3; D gene ambiguous. This CDR3 is built from 15 residues. The V end lost 0 bases, the J end lost 5 bases, and 12 bases lay between the germline ends. Germline CDR1 and CDR2: MNHNY and SVGAGI (reference sequence). The chain's CDR3 is CASSYSVTGVDTQYF. CDR3 nucleotides: TGTGCCAGCAGTTACTCGGTGACTGGAGTAGATACGCAGTATTTT.

The CDR3 bases are TGTGCCAGCAGCTTAAGCAGGGTAGGAGGTACTGAAGCTTTCTTT. Its translation is CASSLSRVGGTEAFF. The chain has TRBV7-8 and TRBJ1-1; perhaps TRBD1 as D (5 bases). Trimming left V 2 bases short and J 5 bases short, with 15 bases between. Germline V gene lookup returns CDR1 SGHVS and CDR2 FQNEAQ. The CDR3 covers 15 residues.